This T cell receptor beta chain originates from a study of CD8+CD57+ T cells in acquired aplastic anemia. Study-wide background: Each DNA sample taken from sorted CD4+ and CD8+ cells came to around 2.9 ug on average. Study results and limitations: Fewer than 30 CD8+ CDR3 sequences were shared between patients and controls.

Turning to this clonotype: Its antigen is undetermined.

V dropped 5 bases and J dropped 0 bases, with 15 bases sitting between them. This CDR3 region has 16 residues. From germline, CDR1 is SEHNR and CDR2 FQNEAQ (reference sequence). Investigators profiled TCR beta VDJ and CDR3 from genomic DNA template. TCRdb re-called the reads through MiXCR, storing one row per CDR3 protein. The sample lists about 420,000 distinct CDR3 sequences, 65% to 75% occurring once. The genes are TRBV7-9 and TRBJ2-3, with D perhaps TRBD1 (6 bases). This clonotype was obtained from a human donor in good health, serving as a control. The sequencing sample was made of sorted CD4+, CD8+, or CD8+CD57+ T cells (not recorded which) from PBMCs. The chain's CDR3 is CASSPMTGSSTDTQYF. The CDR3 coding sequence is TGTGCCAGCAGCCCCATGACAGGCTCTAGCACAGATACGCAGTATTTT. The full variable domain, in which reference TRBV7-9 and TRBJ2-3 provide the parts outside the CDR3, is DTGVSQNPRHKITKRGQNVTFRCDPISEHNRLYWYRQTLGQGPEFLTYFQNEAQLEKSRLLSDRFSAERPKGSFSTLEIQRTEQGDSAMYLCASSPMTGSSTDTQYFGPGTRLTVL.